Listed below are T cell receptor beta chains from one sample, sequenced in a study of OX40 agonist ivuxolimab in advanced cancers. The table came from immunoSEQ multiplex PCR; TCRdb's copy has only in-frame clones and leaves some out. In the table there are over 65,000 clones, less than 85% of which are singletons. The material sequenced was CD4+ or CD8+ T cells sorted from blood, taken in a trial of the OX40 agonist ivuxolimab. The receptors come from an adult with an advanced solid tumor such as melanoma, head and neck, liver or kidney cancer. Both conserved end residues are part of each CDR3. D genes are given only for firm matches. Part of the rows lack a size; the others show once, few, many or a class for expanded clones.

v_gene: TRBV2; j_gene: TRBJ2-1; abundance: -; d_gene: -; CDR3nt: TGTGCCAGCAGTGAAGGGGTCAGCGCCTACAATGAGCAGTTCTTC; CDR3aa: CASSEGVSAYNEQFF
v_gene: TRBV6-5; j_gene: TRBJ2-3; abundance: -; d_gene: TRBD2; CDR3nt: TGTGCCAGCAGCCTGAGCGGGAGTAGCACAGATACGCAGTATTTT; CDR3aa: CASSLSGSSTDTQYF
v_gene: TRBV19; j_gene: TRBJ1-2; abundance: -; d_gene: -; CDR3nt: TGTGCCAGTAGTATAGCCCTGTCCAACTATGGCTACACCTTC; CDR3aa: CASSIALSNYGYTF
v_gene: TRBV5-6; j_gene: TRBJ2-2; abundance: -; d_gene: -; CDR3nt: TGTGCCTGTGCCCGGAACACCGGGGAGCTGTTTTTT; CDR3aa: CACARNTGELFF
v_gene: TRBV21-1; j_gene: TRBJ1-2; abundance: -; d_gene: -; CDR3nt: TGTGCCAGCCCTGACGTGAGGGGGGGCCCATATAACTATGGCTACACCTTC; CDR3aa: CASPDVRGGPYNYGYTF
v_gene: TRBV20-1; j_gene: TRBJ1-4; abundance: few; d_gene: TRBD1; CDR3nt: TGCAGTGCCAGGGGGGATCTTGGTCTGTTTTTT; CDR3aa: CSARGDLGLFF
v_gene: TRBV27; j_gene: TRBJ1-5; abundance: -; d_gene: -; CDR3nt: TGTGCCAGCAGACCGTTACAGGGACCCGGCAATCAGCCCCAGCATTTT; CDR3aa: CASRPLQGPGNQPQHF
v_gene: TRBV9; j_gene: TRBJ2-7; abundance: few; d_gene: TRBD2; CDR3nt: TGTGCCAGCAGCCCCCAACAGGCGGGAGCGGGTGAGCAGTACTTC; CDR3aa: CASSPQQAGAGEQYF
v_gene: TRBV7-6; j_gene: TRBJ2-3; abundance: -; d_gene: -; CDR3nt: TGTGCCAGCAGCTTAGTCCCGGGCCACAGCACAGATACGCAGTATTTT; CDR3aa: CASSLVPGHSTDTQYF
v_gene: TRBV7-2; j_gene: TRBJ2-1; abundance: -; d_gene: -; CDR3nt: TGTGCCAGCAGCTTAGCCTCAGTTTACAATGAGCAGTTCTTC; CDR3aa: CASSLASVYNEQFF
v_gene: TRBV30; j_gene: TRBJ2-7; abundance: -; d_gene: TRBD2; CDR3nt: TGTGCCTGTAGGGGACTAACCCGTGGCCAGCAGTACTTC; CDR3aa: CACRGLTRGQQYF
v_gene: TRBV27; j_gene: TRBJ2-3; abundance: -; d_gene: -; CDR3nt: TGTGCCAGCCGCGACCCGTCGAGGGCAGATACGCAGTATTTT; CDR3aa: CASRDPSRADTQYF
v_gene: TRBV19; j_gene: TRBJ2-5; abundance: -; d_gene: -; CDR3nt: TGTGCCAGTAGGAGGACCGCCCAGGGTGAGACCCAGTACTTC; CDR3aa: CASRRTAQGETQYF
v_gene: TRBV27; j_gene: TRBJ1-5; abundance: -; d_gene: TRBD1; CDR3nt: TGTGCCAGCAGTTTTGGAACAGGGGGTGGCCAGCCCCAGCATTTT; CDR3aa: CASSFGTGGGQPQHF
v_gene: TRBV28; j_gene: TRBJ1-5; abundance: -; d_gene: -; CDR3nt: TGTGCCAGCAGTTTGGACTCAGGGGGCAATCAGCCCCAGCATTTT; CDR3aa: CASSLDSGGNQPQHF
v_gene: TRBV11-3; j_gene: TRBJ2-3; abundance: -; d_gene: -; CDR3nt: TGTGCCAGCAGCCTCCTACCGAGGGATACGCAGTATTTT; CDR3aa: CASSLLPRDTQYF
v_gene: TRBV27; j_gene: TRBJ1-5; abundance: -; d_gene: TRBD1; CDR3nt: TGTGCCAGCAGCACAGGGGTCTGGGGCAATCAGCCCCAGCATTTT; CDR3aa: CASSTGVWGNQPQHF
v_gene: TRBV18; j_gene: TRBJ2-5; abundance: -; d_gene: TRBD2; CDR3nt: TGTGCCAGCTCGCGGGGGATGGGTCAAGAGACCCAGTACTTC; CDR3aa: CASSRGMGQETQYF
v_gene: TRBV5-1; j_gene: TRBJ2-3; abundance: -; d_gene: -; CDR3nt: TGCGCCACCCGGGCAGACCGTCGGACAGATACGCAGTATTTT; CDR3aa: CATRADRRTDTQYF
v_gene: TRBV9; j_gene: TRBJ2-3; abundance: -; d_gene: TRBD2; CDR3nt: TGTGCCAGCAGCGTTACTAGCGGGAGCACAGATACGCAGTATTTT; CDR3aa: CASSVTSGSTDTQYF
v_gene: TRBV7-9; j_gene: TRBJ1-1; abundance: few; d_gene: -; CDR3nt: TGTGCCAGCAGCTTATTTGGAGGAGTGGGGCCTGAAGCTTTCTTT; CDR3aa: CASSLFGGVGPEAFF
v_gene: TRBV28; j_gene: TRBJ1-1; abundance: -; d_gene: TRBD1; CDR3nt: TGTGCCAGCAGGACAGGGGGCGAGTGGGCTTTCTTT; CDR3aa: CASRTGGEWAFF
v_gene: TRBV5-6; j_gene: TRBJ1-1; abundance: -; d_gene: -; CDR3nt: TGTGCCAGCAGCTTGGCCCACGGTAACACTGAAGCTTTCTTT; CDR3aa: CASSLAHGNTEAFF
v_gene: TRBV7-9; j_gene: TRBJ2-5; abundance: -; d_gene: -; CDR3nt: TGTGCCAGCAGCTTAGGGGTTTCTACCCGCCAAGAGACCCAGTACTTC; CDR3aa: CASSLGVSTRQETQYF
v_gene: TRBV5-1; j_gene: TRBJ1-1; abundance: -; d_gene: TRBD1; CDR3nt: TGCGCCAGCAGGTTTCAGGGGGACACTGAAGCTTTCTTT; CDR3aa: CASRFQGDTEAFF
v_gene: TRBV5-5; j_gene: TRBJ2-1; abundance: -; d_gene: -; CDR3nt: TGTGCCAGCAGCTTGGATGTTAACCTTAGGAATGAGCAGTTCTTC; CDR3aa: CASSLDVNLRNEQFF
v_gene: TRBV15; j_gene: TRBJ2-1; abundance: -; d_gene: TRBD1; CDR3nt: TGTGCCACCAGCAGAGGGACAGGGACGAAGCAGTTCTTC; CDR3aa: CATSRGTGTKQFF
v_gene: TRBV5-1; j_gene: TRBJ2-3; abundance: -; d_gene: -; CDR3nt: TGCGCCAGCAGCTTGGACATTTATAGCACAGATACGCAGTATTTT; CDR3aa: CASSLDIYSTDTQYF
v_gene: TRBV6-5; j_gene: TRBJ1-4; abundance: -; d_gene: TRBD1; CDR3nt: TGTGCCAGCAGTTCAGGGGGTTCTGGTGAAAAACTGTTTTTT; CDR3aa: CASSSGGSGEKLFF